The 24 T cell receptor beta chains reported below all come from one sample, sequenced in a study of blood T cell repertoires in COVID-19. Some clones are missing from TCRdb's copy, which holds only in-frame ones; the method was immunoSEQ multiplex PCR. This sample has about 280,000 clones, with 88% found just once. Material for sequencing was peripheral blood. The source of these receptors is a man between 18 and 29 years old with active or convalescent COVID-19.

The chain employs TRBV3-1 (or the pseudogene TRBV3-2) and TRBJ2-3; 11 positions agree with TRBD2. The CDR3 totals 15 residues. V shed 4 bases and J 2 bases; nucleotides not matched to a gene: 2. Per germline, CDR1 LGHDT and CDR2 YNNKEL (reference sequence). The CDR3, as DNA: TGTGCCAGCAGCCCGGGACTAGCGGTCACAGATACGCAGTATTTT. This encodes CASSPGLAVTDTQYF.

This chain joins TRBV7-9 and TRBJ1-5; maybe TRBD1 (5 bases). From germline, CDR1 is SEHNR and CDR2 FQNEAQ (reference sequence). V dropped 6 bases and J dropped 1 base, with 16 bases sitting between them. This CDR3 is 16 amino acids long. CDR3 sequence: CASREGTEGSNQPQHF. The CDR3 DNA reads TGTGCCAGCAGGGAAGGGACGGAGGGGAGCAATCAGCCCCAGCATTTT.

This chain connects TRBV7-9 to TRBJ2-7, with 8 bases identical to TRBD2. This CDR3 is 12 amino acids long. Germline trimming cut 7 bases from V and 3 bases from J; bases unmatched to any gene: 2. The germline gives CDR1 SEHNR, CDR2 FQNEAQ (reference sequence). This chain's CDR3 is CASNGGDYEQYF. CDR3 DNA: TGTGCCAGCAACGGGGGGGACTACGAGCAGTACTTC.

The count of this clone is one. The CDR3 region is CASSLGGGAKETQYF. The CDR3 DNA sequence: TGTGCCAGCAGCTTAGGGGGAGGGGCTAAAGAGACCCAGTACTTC. The rearrangement links TRBV7-6 to TRBJ2-5, with 7 positions matching TRBD2. The germline gives CDR1 SGHVS, CDR2 FNYEAQ. J lost 3 bases, V lost 1 base, and 5 bases had no gene match. The CDR3 consists of 15 residues.

This chain uses TRBV21-1 with TRBJ2-1; TRBD2, the D gene given by the table, was not confirmed from the DNA. TRBV21-1 is a documented pseudogene. The CDR3 consists of 16 residues. The DNA for the CDR3 is TGTGCCAGCAGCAAAAGAGGAGGAATAAGCGGGGATGAGCAGTTCTTC. This sequence encodes CASSKRGGISGDEQFF.

This clone has only a few counts. The chain has TRBV2 and TRBJ2-5; 11 bases map to TRBD2. The CDR3 has 14 amino acids. Germline CDR1 is SNHLY and CDR2 is FYNNEI. Trimming at V came to 9 bases and at J to 0 bases, leaving 3 bases not matched to a gene. The chain's CDR3 is CASTLAGDQETQYF. CDR3 DNA sequence: TGTGCCAGTACACTAGCGGGAGACCAAGAGACCCAGTACTTC.

This chain links TRBV27 with TRBJ1-1; D call uncertain. This CDR3 has 13 amino acids. Trimming stripped 2 bases from V and 1 base from J, with 5 bases between. From germline, CDR1 is MNHEY and CDR2 SMNVEV (reference sequence). The DNA for the CDR3 is TGTGCCAGCAGTTTAAGGAGGAACACTGAAGCTTTCTTT. It yields the protein CASSLRRNTEAFF.

The chain employs TRBV7-9 and TRBJ1-2; D is unclear. This CDR3 has 15 amino acids. Germline V gene lookup returns CDR1 SEHNR and CDR2 FQNEAQ (reference sequence). V lost 0 bases to trimming and J lost 4 bases, with 12 bases between them. CDR3: CASSLASAPLYGYTF. The DNA for the CDR3 is TGTGCCAGCAGCTTAGCCTCTGCGCCCCTCTATGGCTACACCTTC. The entire variable domain, with the rest obtained from reference TRBV7-9 and TRBJ1-2, is as follows: DTGVSQNPRHKITKRGQNVTFRCDPISEHNRLYWYRQTLGQGPEFLTYFQNEAQLEKSRLLSDRFSAERPKGSFSTLEIQRTEQGDSAMYLCASSLASAPLYGYTFGSGTRLTVV.

The chain has TRBV20-1 and TRBJ1-4; the D is unclear. The CDR3 length is 15 residues. V dropped 3 bases and J dropped 0 bases, with 11 bases sitting between them. From germline, CDR1 is DFQATT and CDR2 SNEGSKA (reference sequence). The CDR3 here is CSASQAPATNEKLFF. For the CDR3, the DNA is TGCAGTGCTAGTCAGGCCCCTGCAACTAATGAAAAACTGTTTTTT.

This clone was found a few times. This chain joins TRBV5-4 and TRBJ1-2; D is ambiguous. V was clipped by 0 bases and J by 8 bases, with 14 bases between them. The germline CDR1 and CDR2 sequences are SGHNT and YYREEE (reference sequence). This CDR3 is built from 14 residues. Written as DNA, the CDR3 is TGTGCCAGCAGCTTGGGAGGTCGGCCTAGCGGCTACACCTTC. Its translation: CASSLGGRPSGYTF.

V is TRBV18 and J is TRBJ1-1; TRBD1 matches at 7 bases. The CDR3 extends over 18 amino acids. Germline-derived CDR1 and CDR2 are KGHSH and LQKENI. V gave up 4 bases and J gave up 1 base; unmatched junction bases: 15. The CDR3 reads CASSRPGQTLSGNTEAFF. In DNA form, the CDR3 reads TGTGCCAGCTCACGACCGGGACAGACCCTCTCTGGGAACACTGAAGCTTTCTTT.

The J gene is TRBJ1-2, the V gene TRBV27; D perhaps matches TRBD1 (5 bases). This CDR3 is 15 amino acids long. From germline, CDR1 is MNHEY and CDR2 SMNVEV (reference sequence). The germline V and J ends were trimmed by 4 bases and 1 base, with 13 bases remaining between them. The chain's CDR3 is CASSSPRDGNYGYTF. The CDR3 bases are TGTGCCAGCAGTTCACCCAGGGATGGTAACTATGGCTACACCTTC.

The chain recombines TRBV12-3 or TRBV12-4 with TRBJ1-2; 8 positions match TRBD1. This CDR3 comprises 13 residues. Germline trimming cut 6 bases from V and 5 bases from J; bases unmatched to any gene: 5. The CDR3 here is CASSLDRVYGYTF. In DNA form, the CDR3 reads TGTGCCAGCAGCCTGGACAGGGTTTATGGCTACACCTTC.

This clone was counted between two and nine times. V and J are TRBV27 and TRBJ1-2; 8 bases map to TRBD1. This CDR3 comprises 17 residues. The V and J ends lost 5 bases and 6 bases, in that order; junction bases with no gene match: 17. The germline V gene has CDR1 MNHEY and CDR2 SMNVEV (reference sequence). CDR3 protein: CASSEGTGQASSNGYTF. In DNA, the CDR3 is TGTGCCAGCAGTGAGGGGACGGGACAGGCATCAAGTAATGGCTACACCTTC.

This clone was observed at least ten times. This chain connects TRBV5-1 to TRBJ2-5; 15 nucleotides match TRBD2. The V gene's germline CDR1 is SGHRS and CDR2 YFSETQ. CDR3 size: 17 residues. The V segment lost 4 bases and the J segment 4 bases; nucleotides outside the gene matches: 8. In DNA, the CDR3 is TGCGCCAGCAGCCTATCCGGGACTAGCGGGGGGCGAGAGACCCAGTACTTC. It encodes CASSLSGTSGGRETQYF.

This chain links TRBV7-2 with TRBJ1-1; 7 bases are shared with TRBD1. V dropped 4 bases and J dropped 3; count of bases not matched to a gene: 8. Germline V gene data show CDR1 as SGHTA and CDR2 as FQGNSA. The CDR3 spans 15 residues. CDR3 sequence (DNA): TGTGCCAGCAGCTCGCTACAGGGGTGGGACACTGAAGCTTTCTTT. It codes for CASSSLQGWDTEAFF.

The V gene is TRBV27, the J gene TRBJ2-1; 13 nucleotides align to TRBD2. V gave up 10 bases and J gave up 8 bases; unmatched junction bases: 8. Germline V gives CDR1 MNHEY, CDR2 SMNVEV (reference sequence). This CDR3 comprises 14 residues. The CDR3 sequence is CATQRTSGGHEQFF. In DNA form, the CDR3 reads TGTGCCACCCAGCGGACTAGCGGGGGTCATGAGCAGTTCTTC.

This clone was seen a handful of times. The J gene is TRBJ2-5, the V gene TRBV5-5; D not resolved. The CDR3 totals 12 residues. Germline loops: CDR1 SGHKS, CDR2 YYEKEE (reference sequence). V lost 2 bases and J 7 bases, leaving 9 bases between the germline ends. CDR3 DNA sequence: TGTGCCAGCAGCTTAGTAGCCGGGACCCAGTACTTC. Translation gives CASSLVAGTQYF.

V is TRBV11-2 and J is TRBJ2-5; D is possibly TRBD2 (6 bases). V was cut by 3 bases and J by 5 bases, with 16 bases left in between. This CDR3 contains 15 residues. CDR1 and CDR2 (germline): SGHAT, FQNNGV. CDR3 sequence reads: CASSFRDFRDETQYF. CDR3 nucleotides: TGTGCCAGCAGCTTTCGGGACTTCCGTGACGAGACCCAGTACTTC.

V gene TRBV5-1 combines with J gene TRBJ1-3; D perhaps matches TRBD1 (6 bases). Trimming removed 2 bases from V and 3 bases from J, with 9 bases in between. This CDR3 has 14 amino acids. Germline values: CDR1 SGHRS, CDR2 YFSETQ. CDR3 region: CASSLGGYGNTIYF. The CDR3 DNA reads as TGCGCCAGCAGCTTAGGGGGTTATGGAAACACCATATATTTT.

CDR3 protein: CASSMIPWADVIGYTF. CDR3 sequence (DNA): TGTGCCAGTAGTATGATTCCTTGGGCAGACGTTATCGGCTACACCTTC. The chain is built from TRBV19 and TRBJ1-2; unclear D gene. Between the trimmed V and J ends, which lost 3 bases and 8 bases, there was a span of 22 bases. Germline-derived CDR1 and CDR2 are LNHDA and SQIVND (reference sequence). CDR3 length: 16 amino acids.

The J gene is TRBJ1-3, the V gene TRBV2; tentatively, D is TRBD1 (6 bases). V dropped 6 bases and J dropped 5 bases, with 11 bases sitting between them. The length of the CDR3 is 13 residues. Germline CDR1 SNHLY, CDR2 FYNNEI. CDR3 amino acids: CASSTGLRNTIYF. CDR3 DNA sequence: TGTGCCAGCAGCACAGGGTTACGAAACACCATATATTTT.

The chain combines TRBV9 with TRBJ2-1; 12 bases line up with TRBD2. Trimming cost V 4 bases and J 5 bases; bases outside gene matches: 7. The CDR3 spans 16 residues. Germline CDR1 reads SGDLS; CDR2 reads YYNGEE. CDR3 sequence: CASSPRLAGADNEQFF. CDR3 in DNA: TGTGCCAGCAGCCCCCGACTAGCGGGGGCCGACAATGAGCAGTTCTTC.

The chain uses TRBV24-1 and TRBJ2-1; 9 bases align to TRBD1. CDR3 length: 14 amino acids. V gave up 3 bases and J gave up 6 bases; unmatched junction bases: 2. From germline, CDR1 is KGHDR and CDR2 SFDVKD. In DNA form, the CDR3 reads TGTGCCACCAGTGATACGACAGGGGGCAATGAGCAGTTCTTC. Translation gives CATSDTTGGNEQFF.